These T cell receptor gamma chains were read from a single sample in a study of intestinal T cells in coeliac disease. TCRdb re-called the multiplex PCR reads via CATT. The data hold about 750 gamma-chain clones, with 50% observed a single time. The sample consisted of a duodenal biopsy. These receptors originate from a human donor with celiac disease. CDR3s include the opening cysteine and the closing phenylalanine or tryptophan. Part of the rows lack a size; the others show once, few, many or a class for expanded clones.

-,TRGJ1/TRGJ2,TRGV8,CATSVGGKLF,TGTGCCACCTCCGTAGGGGGGAAACTCTTT
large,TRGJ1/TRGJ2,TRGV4,CATWDVMNYYKKLF,TGTGCCACCTGGGATGTGATGAATTATTATAAGAAACTCTTT
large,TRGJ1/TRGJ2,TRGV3,CATWDRLNYYKKLF,TGTGCCACCTGGGACAGGCTGAATTATTATAAGAAACTCTTT
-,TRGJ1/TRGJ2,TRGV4,CATLGWAYYKKLF,TGTGCCACCTTGGGATGGGCTTATTATAAGAAACTCTTT
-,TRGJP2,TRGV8,CAYLGRLCDWIKTF,TGTGCCTACCTGGGGCGCTTATGCGATTGGATCAAGACGTTT
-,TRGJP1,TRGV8,CAPGSSGWFKIF,TGTGCACCTGGGAGCTCTGGTTGGTTCAAGATATTT
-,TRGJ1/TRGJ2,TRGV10,CAASVSGDYPSYKKLF,TGTGCTGCGTCGGTCTCGGGGGATTATCCGTCTTATAAGAAACTCTTT
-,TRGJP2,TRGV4,CATWGLGPSSDWIKTF,TGTGCCACCTGGGGTCTTGGTCCGAGTAGTGATTGGATCAAGACGTTT
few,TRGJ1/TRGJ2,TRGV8,CATWDGYYKKLF,TGTGCCACCTGGGATGGATATTATAAGAAACTCTTT
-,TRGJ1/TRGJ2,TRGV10,CAAWGLFGPYYKKLF,TGTGCTGCGTGGGGATTATTCGGGCCTTATTATAAGAAACTCTTT
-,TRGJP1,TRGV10,CAAWGLCIRSTGWFKIF,TGTGCTGCGTGGGGATTATGTATACGATCCACTGGTTGGTTCAAGATATTT
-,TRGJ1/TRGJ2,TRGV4,CATWDGGNKKLF,TGTGCCACCTGGGATGGGGGAAATAAGAAACTCTTT
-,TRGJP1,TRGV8,CAPRGDSGWFKIF,TGTGCACCACGTGGAGACTCTGGTTGGTTCAAGATATTT
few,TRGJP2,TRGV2,CATWDGSSDWIKTF,TGTGCCACTTGGGACGGTAGTAGTGATTGGATCAAGACGTTT
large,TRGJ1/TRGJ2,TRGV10,CAAWERPYYKKLF,TGTGCTGCGTGGGAGAGACCTTATTATAAGAAACTCTTT
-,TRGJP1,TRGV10,CAALGSHCWFKIF,TGTGCTGCGTTGGGATCCCACTGTTGGTTCAAGATATTT
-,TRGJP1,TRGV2,CATWDGIPTGWFKIF,TGTGCCACCTGGGACGGTATACCTACTGGTTGGTTCAAGATATTT
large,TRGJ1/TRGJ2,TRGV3,CATWDRHYKKLF,TGTGCCACCTGGGACAGGCATTATAAGAAACTCTTT
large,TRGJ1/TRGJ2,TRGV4,CATCENKKLF,TGTGCCACCTGTGAGAATAAGAAACTCTTT
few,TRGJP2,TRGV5,CATGTLQVGSDWIKTF,TGTGCCACTGGGACTCTGCAGGTGGGCAGTGATTGGATCAAGACGTTT
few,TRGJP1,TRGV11,CACWIRKDGTLVWFKIF,TGTGCCTGCTGGATTAGGAAAGATGGCACACTGGTTTGGTTCAAGATATTT
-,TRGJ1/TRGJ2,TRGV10,CAAWDLYEMRYYKKLF,TGTGCTGCGTGGGATTTATATGAAATGAGATATTATAAGAAACTCTTT
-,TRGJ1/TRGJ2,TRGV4,CATLPPIIKKLF,TGTGCCACCCTACCACCTATTATAAAGAAACTCTTT
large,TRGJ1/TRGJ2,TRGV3,CATWDIYYKKLF,TGTGCCACCTGGGACATTTATTATAAGAAACTCTTT
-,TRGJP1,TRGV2,CATWGRAEGGRRWFKIF,TGTGCCACCTGGGGACGGGCCGAGGGGGGACGGAGATGGTTCAAGATATTT
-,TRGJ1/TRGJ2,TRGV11,CACWIPPTLKKLF,TGTGCCTGCTGGATTCCCCCTACCCTTAAGAAACTCTTC
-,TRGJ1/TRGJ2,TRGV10,CAAWDFEVKKLF,TGTGCTGCGTGGGACTTCGAAGTGAAGAAACTCTTT
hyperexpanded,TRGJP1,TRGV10,CAAWDYDTTTGWFKIF,TGTGCTGCGTGGGATTATGATACGACCACTGGTTGGTTCAAGATATTT
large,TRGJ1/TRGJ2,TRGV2,CATWDGLGYKKLF,TGTGCCACCTGGGACGGGCTGGGGTATAAGAAACTCTTT
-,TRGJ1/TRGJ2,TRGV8,CATWDSLGYYKKLF,TGTGCCACCTGGGATTCTCTGGGGTATTATAAGAAACTCTTT
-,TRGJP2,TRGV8,CATWARYGSDWIKTF,TGTGCCACCTGGGCCAGATATGGTAGTGATTGGATCAAGACGTTT